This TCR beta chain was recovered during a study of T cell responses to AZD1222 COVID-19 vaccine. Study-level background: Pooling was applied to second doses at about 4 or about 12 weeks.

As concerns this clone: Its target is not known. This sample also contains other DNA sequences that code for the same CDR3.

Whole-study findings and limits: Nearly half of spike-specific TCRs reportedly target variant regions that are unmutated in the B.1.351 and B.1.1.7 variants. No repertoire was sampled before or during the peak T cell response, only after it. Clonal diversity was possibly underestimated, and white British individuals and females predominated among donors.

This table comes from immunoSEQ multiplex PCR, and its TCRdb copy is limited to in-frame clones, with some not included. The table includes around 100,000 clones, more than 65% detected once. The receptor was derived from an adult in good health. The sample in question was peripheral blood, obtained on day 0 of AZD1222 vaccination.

The CDR3 reads CAGGRGETQYF. CDR3 in DNA: TGTGCCGGCGGGAGAGGAGAGACCCAGTACTTC. This chain links TRBV28 with TRBJ2-5; 7 positions match TRBD2. V lost 11 bases to trimming and J lost 4 bases; unmatched junction nucleotides: 4. This CDR3 has 11 residues. CDR1 is MDHEN, CDR2 SYDVKM, per germline.